This T cell receptor beta chain was identified during a study of CD8+ T cells in alopecia areata. Treatment meaning: oral pan-JAK inhibitor, 5-10 mg twice daily. RNA was extracted and reverse transcribed into cDNA as the sequencing template. The data were produced by immunoSEQ multiplex PCR, yet TCRdb's version contains in-frame clones alone and is incomplete. Among 150,000 to 200,000 clones listed, approximately 56% were seen once. The V and J ends lost 6 bases and 0 bases respectively, with 12 bases between them. Per the germline V gene, CDR1 is KGHSH and CDR2 is LQKENI. The CDR3 is 15 amino acids. Sequencing used CD4+ T cells sorted from blood, obtained at week 4, from a patient treated with tofacitinib. This clonotype originated in a human donor with alopecia areata. This chain uses TRBV18 with TRBJ2-1, with D possibly matching TRBD1 (6 bases). DNA for the CDR3: TGTGCCAGCTCGCCAACAGGGAGCTCCTACAATGAGCAGTTCTTC. Its translation: CASSPTGSSYNEQFF.